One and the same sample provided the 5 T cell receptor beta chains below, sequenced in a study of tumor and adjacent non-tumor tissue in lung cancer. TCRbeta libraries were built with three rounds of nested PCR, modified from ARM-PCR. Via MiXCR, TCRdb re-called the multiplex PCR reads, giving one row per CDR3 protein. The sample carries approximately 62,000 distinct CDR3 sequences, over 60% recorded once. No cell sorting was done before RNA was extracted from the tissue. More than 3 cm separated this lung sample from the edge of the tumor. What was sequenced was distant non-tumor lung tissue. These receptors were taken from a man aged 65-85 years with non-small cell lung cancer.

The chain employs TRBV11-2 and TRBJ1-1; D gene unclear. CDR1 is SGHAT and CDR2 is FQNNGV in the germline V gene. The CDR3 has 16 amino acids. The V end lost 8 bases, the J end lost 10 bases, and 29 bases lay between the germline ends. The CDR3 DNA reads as TGTGCCAGCTGCTCCCCGCCCACCCGGGAGGTCACAGTAGCTTTCTTT. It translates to CASCSPPTREVTVAFF.

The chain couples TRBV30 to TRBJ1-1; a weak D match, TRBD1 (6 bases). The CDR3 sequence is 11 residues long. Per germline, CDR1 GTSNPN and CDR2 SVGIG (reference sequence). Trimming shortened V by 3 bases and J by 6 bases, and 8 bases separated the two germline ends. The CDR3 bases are TGTGCCTGGAGAAGGACAGCTGAAGCTTTCTTT. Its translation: CAWRRTAEAFF.

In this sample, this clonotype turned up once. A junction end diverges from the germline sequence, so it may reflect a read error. The CDR3 coding sequence is TGTGCCAGCAGTTCGAGTCCCTCAGCGCAGCCCCAACATTTT. Translated: CASSSSPSAQPQHF. This rearrangement joins TRBV12-3 or TRBV12-4 to TRBJ1-5; no clear D gene. This CDR3 has 14 residues.

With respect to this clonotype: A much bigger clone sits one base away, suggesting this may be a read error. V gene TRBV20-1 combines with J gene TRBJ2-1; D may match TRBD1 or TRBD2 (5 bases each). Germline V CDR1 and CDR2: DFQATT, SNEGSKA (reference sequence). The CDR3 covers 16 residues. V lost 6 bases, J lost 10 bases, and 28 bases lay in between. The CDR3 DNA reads TGCAGTGCCCCCCGCGCAACGGGACCCAGGGTGGGAGAGCAGTTCTTC. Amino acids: CSAPRATGPRVGEQFF.

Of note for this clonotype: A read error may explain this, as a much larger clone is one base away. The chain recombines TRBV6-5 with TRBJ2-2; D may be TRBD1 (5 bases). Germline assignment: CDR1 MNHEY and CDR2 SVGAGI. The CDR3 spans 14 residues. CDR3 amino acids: CVSSSGWDTGELFF. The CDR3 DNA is TGTGTCAGCAGCTCAGGGTGGGACACCGGGGAGCTGTTTTTT.